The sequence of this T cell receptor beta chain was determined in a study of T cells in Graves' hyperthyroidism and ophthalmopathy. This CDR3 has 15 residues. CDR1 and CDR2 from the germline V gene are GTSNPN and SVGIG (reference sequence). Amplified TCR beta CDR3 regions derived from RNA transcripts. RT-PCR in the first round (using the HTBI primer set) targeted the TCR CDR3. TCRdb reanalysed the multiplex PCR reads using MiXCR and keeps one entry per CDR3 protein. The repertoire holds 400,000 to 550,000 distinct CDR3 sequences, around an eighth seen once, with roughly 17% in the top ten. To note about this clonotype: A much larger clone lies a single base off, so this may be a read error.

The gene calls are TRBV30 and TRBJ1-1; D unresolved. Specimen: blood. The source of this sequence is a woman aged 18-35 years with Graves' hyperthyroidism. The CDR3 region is CAWEIGSGGNTDAFF. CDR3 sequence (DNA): TGTGCCTGGGAAATAGGCTCGGGAGGGAACACTGACGCTTTCTTT. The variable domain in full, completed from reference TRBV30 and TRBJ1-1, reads SQTIHQWPATLVQPVGSPLSLECTVEGTSNPNLYWYRQAAGRGLQLLFYSVGIGQISSEVPQNLSASRPQDRQFILSSKKLLLSDSGFYLCAWEIGSGGNTDAFFGQGTRLTVV.